Below are 19 T cell receptor beta chains sequenced from a single sample in a study of monozygotic twins with cystic fibrosis. The assay was immunoSEQ multiplex PCR, and TCRdb's table has in-frame clones only and misses some. The sample shows roughly 28,000 clones, around four fifths of them seen only once. Sequenced: blood. Receptors were obtained from a girl aged 2-10 years with cystic fibrosis.

For the CDR3, the DNA is TGTGCCAGCAGTTTACATTCGGGGGAAAACTATGGCTACACCTTC. It yields the protein CASSLHSGENYGYTF. The chain uses TRBV27 and TRBJ1-2, with TRBD1 as a possible D gene (5 bases). This CDR3 spans 15 amino acids. Per the germline V gene, CDR1 is MNHEY and CDR2 is SMNVEV (reference sequence). V lost 2 bases, J lost 2 bases, and 12 bases lay in between.

This chain connects TRBV2 to TRBJ2-1; 9 bases agree with TRBD2. Germline V gives CDR1 SNHLY, CDR2 FYNNEI. J was trimmed by 9 bases and V by 3 bases; bases with no gene match: 6. There are 14 residues in the CDR3. CDR3 nucleotides: TGTGCCAGCAGTGATGGTCCTAGCGGGACTGAGCAGTTCTTC. This codes for CASSDGPSGTEQFF.

This clone was seen only a few times. The chain's CDR3 is CSVDPASEAFF. CDR3 sequence (DNA): TGCAGCGTTGACCCGGCCTCGGAAGCTTTCTTT. The chain has TRBV29-1 and TRBJ1-1; D is uncertain. From germline, CDR1 is SQVTM and CDR2 ANQGSEA. The V end lost 3 bases, the J end lost 8 bases, and 10 bases lay between the germline ends. The CDR3 runs 11 residues.

V is TRBV7-8 and J is TRBJ1-1; no firm D call. The CDR3 extends over 13 amino acids. Germline V gene data show CDR1 as SGHVS and CDR2 as FQNEAQ. The germline V and J ends were trimmed by 2 bases and 0 bases, with 4 bases remaining between them. The CDR3 bases are TGTGCCAGCAGCTTAAGACTGAACACTGAAGCTTTCTTT. It is translated as CASSLRLNTEAFF.

The V call is TRBV7-8, the J call TRBJ1-3; D unresolved. Germline CDR1 and CDR2: SGHVS and FQNEAQ. The CDR3 is made up of 15 amino acids. The germline V and J ends were trimmed by 5 bases and 1 base, with 12 bases remaining between them. The CDR3 here is CASSRAAGSGNTIYF. The DNA of the CDR3 is TGTGCCAGCAGCCGAGCGGCGGGTTCTGGAAACACCATATATTTT. The variable domain in full, completed from reference TRBV7-8 and TRBJ1-3, reads GAGVSQSPRYKVAKRGQDVALRCDPISGHVSLFWYQQALGQGPEFLTYFQNEAQLDKSGLPSDRFFAERPEGSVSTLKIQRTQQEDSAVYLCASSRAAGSGNTIYFGEGSWLTVV.

J is TRBJ2-3 and V is TRBV4-1; D not certain. The V end lost 2 bases, the J end lost 5 bases, and 17 bases lay between the germline ends. Germline V gene sequence: CDR1 MGHRA, CDR2 YSYEKL. This CDR3 contains 16 residues. This chain's CDR3 is CASSQYWAVNEDTQYF. The CDR3 DNA sequence: TGCGCCAGCAGCCAATATTGGGCCGTAAACGAAGATACGCAGTATTTT.

This clone came up once. The chain employs TRBV30 and TRBJ1-2; D is undetermined. The CDR3 is made up of 11 amino acids. Germline CDR1 reads GTSNPN; CDR2 reads SVGIG (reference sequence). V gave up 5 bases and J gave up 4 bases, with 8 bases separating them. This CDR3 is CAWAAVYGYTF. CDR3 in DNA: TGTGCCTGGGCTGCGGTCTATGGCTACACCTTC. Supplemented by reference TRBV30 and TRBJ1-2, the full variable domain reads SQTIHQWPATLVQPVGSPLSLECTVEGTSNPNLYWYRQAAGRGLQLLFYSVGIGQISSEVPQNLSASRPQDRQFILSSKKLLLSDSGFYLCAWAAVYGYTFGSGTRLTVV.

This clone came up once. J is TRBJ1-1 and V is TRBV27; perhaps TRBD1 as D (5 bases). The CDR3 sequence is 15 residues long. Germline values: CDR1 MNHEY, CDR2 SMNVEV (reference sequence). Between the trimmed V and J ends, which lost 4 bases and 1 base, there was a span of 13 bases. The CDR3 sequence is CASSSPGTGNTEAFF. The CDR3 DNA reads as TGTGCCAGCAGTTCCCCGGGGACGGGGAACACTGAAGCTTTCTTT.

The chain is built from TRBV5-4 and TRBJ2-7, with TRBD1 matching over 7 bases. CDR1 is SGHNT, CDR2 YYREEE, per germline (reference sequence). V shed 1 base, J shed 2 bases, and the junction held 6 bases outside the gene matches. This CDR3 is 15 amino acids long. CDR3 nucleotides: TGTGCCAGCAGCTTGTACGGGACAGCACCCTACGAGCAGTACTTC. Translated: CASSLYGTAPYEQYF.

The chain combines TRBV15 with TRBJ2-2, with 13 bases aligning to TRBD2. The CDR3 has 18 residues. V lost 0 bases to trimming and J lost 3 bases; unmatched junction nucleotides: 4. Germline assignment: CDR1 LNHNV and CDR2 YYDKDF (reference sequence). CDR3 in amino acids: CATSRDTSGRAHTGELFF. CDR3 bases: TGTGCCACCAGCAGAGATACTAGCGGGAGGGCCCACACCGGGGAGCTGTTTTTT.

V and J are TRBV12-5 and TRBJ2-7; TRBD2 matches 16 bases. The V gene's germline CDR1 is LGHNT and CDR2 FRNRAP. This CDR3 spans 16 amino acids. V was pared by 5 bases and J by 4 bases, with 5 bases of the junction left unmatched. The CDR3 DNA follows: TGTGCTAGTGGTGCTGGGACTAGCGGGAGGGTTTACGAGCAGTACTTC. Its protein is CASGAGTSGRVYEQYF.

The genes are TRBV7-6 and TRBJ2-2, with TRBD2 as a possible D gene (7 bases). The CDR3 totals 16 residues. Trimming cost V 6 bases and J 4 bases, with 18 bases left between them. Germline V gene sequence: CDR1 SGHVS, CDR2 FNYEAQ. The CDR3 DNA reads as TGTGCCAGCAGACCGGGGGGCCTGGAACGCACCGGGGAGCTGTTTTTT. Residues: CASRPGGLERTGELFF.

The rearrangement uses TRBV4-1 and TRBJ1-5, with D hard to call. The CDR3 loop spans 15 amino acids. The ends were cut back, 0 bases at V and 6 bases at J, with 12 bases in the middle. The germline gives CDR1 MGHRA, CDR2 YSYEKL. The CDR3 region is CASSQDLSGGQPQHF. The CDR3 DNA reads as TGCGCCAGCAGCCAAGATTTGAGTGGCGGTCAGCCCCAGCATTTT.

The chain employs TRBV9 and TRBJ2-7, with 8 nucleotides matching TRBD1. CDR3 length: 15 amino acids. Per germline, CDR1 SGDLS and CDR2 YYNGEE. V shed 0 bases and J 7 bases; nucleotides not matched to a gene: 9. CDR3 region: CASSVEGQDYGEQYF. Here the CDR3 DNA reads TGTGCCAGCAGCGTAGAGGGACAGGATTATGGGGAGCAGTACTTC.

The chain links TRBV5-5 to TRBJ1-5; 9 bases are shared with TRBD1. V shed 0 bases and J 4 bases; nucleotides not matched to a gene: 8. The CDR3 is 17 residues long. Germline V lookup: CDR1 SGHKS, CDR2 YYEKEE (reference sequence). DNA for the CDR3: TGTGCCAGCAGCTTGGAACAGGGGGCAGAGTGGAATCAGCCCCAGCATTTT. This gives the protein CASSLEQGAEWNQPQHF.

The chain combines TRBV2 with TRBJ2-2; tentatively, D is TRBD2 (6 bases). CDR1 and CDR2 (germline): SNHLY, FYNNEI. CDR3 length: 15 residues. Trimming removed 8 bases at V and 5 bases at J, with 18 bases between. Written as DNA, the CDR3 is TGTGCCAGCTCTACGGGAGCCCTCGGAACCGGGGAGCTGTTTTTT. Translation gives CASSTGALGTGELFF.

The V and J genes are TRBV27 and TRBJ1-2; the D gene is possibly TRBD1 (5 bases). Germline assignment: CDR1 MNHEY and CDR2 SMNVEV (reference sequence). The CDR3 extends over 13 amino acids. V lost 2 bases and J 5 bases, leaving 9 bases between the germline ends. CDR3 in DNA: TGTGCCAGCAGTTTAACGACAGAGTATGGCTACACCTTC. Its translation: CASSLTTEYGYTF.

The chain carries TRBV14 and TRBJ2-7; D is uncertain. V was shortened by 0 bases and J by 2 bases, with 11 bases between the two germline ends. In germline, CDR1 is SGHDN, CDR2 FVKESK. This CDR3 is 15 amino acids long. CDR3 in amino acids: CASSQDEAIPYEQYF. The CDR3 DNA sequence: TGTGCCAGCAGCCAAGATGAGGCCATTCCCTACGAGCAGTACTTC.

This clone has just one count. The chain recombines TRBV19 with TRBJ1-4, with D tentatively TRBD1 (5 bases). Germline V lookup: CDR1 LNHDA, CDR2 SQIVND (reference sequence). This CDR3 is built from 15 residues. V lost 5 bases, J lost 10 bases, and 20 bases lay in between. CDR3 protein: CASSAVELGAGKLFF. DNA of the CDR3: TGTGCCAGTAGTGCCGTAGAGCTTGGGGCGGGAAAACTGTTTTTT.